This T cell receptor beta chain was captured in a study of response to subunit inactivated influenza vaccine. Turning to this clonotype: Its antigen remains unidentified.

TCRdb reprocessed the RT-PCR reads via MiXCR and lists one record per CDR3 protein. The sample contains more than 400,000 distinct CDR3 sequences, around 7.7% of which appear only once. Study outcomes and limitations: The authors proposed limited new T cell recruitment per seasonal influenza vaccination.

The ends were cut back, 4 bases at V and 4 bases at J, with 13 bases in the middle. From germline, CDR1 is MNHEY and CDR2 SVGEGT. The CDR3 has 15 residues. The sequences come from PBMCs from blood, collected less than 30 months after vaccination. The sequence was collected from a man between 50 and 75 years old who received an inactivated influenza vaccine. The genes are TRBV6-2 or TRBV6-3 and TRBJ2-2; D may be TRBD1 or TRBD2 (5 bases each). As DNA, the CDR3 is TGTGCCAGCAGTTTTAGGCCGGGACCCACCGGGGAGCTGTTTTTT. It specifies CASSFRPGPTGELFF.